Following are 25 T cell receptor beta chains from one sample sequenced in a study of early T cells in non-severe SARS-CoV-2 infection. TCRdb processed the 5' RACE reads anew with MiXCR; each CDR3 protein has one entry. The sample shows about 27,000 distinct CDR3 sequences, approximately 4.1% of them seen only once. The sample was whole blood. The receptor source for this set is an adult who was a healthcare worker with PCR-confirmed SARS-CoV-2 infection or an uninfected control (not recorded which).

Ten or more counts support this clonotype. V is TRBV20-1 and J is TRBJ2-3; 11 bases align to TRBD2. CDR1 is DFQATT and CDR2 is SNEGSKA in the germline V gene (reference sequence). Trimming at V came to 1 base and at J to 1 base, leaving 1 base not matched to a gene. The CDR3 runs 15 residues. CDR3 DNA: TGCAGTGCTAGAGTACTAGCGGGGGGCACAGATACGCAGTATTTT. This gives the protein CSARVLAGGTDTQYF.

This clonotype was picked up many times. This chain uses TRBV28 with TRBJ2-7; D may correspond to TRBD1 or TRBD2 (5 bases each). The CDR3 contains 15 residues. Germline CDR1 and CDR2: MDHEN and SYDVKM. Trimming removed 1 base from V and 2 bases from J, with 12 bases in between. This CDR3 reads CASSLYRDGPYEQYF. DNA of the CDR3: TGTGCCAGCAGTTTATACCGGGACGGACCCTACGAGCAGTACTTC.

This clonotype was seen many times. The chain combines TRBV2 with TRBJ2-7; D call uncertain. CDR1 and CDR2 from the germline V gene are SNHLY and FYNNEI. There are 13 residues in the CDR3. V dropped 8 bases and J dropped 0 bases, with 11 bases sitting between them. The CDR3 sequence: CASPGNHSYEQYF. CDR3 sequence (DNA): TGTGCCAGCCCCGGCAACCACTCCTACGAGCAGTACTTC.

In its sample, this clonotype was seen many times. This chain joins TRBV2 and TRBJ2-5, with D uncertain. V was shortened by 5 bases and J by 3 bases, with 13 bases between the two germline ends. The germline CDR1 and CDR2 sequences are SNHLY and FYNNEI. The CDR3 totals 14 residues. CDR3 loop: CASSRTTSEETQYF. CDR3 bases: TGTGCCAGCAGTAGGACGACGTCCGAAGAGACCCAGTACTTC.

Many counts were recorded for this clonotype. This rearrangement joins TRBV11-2 to TRBJ2-7, with 14 bases fitting TRBD2. The CDR3 consists of 17 residues. Per germline, CDR1 SGHAT and CDR2 FQNNGV. J lost 4 bases, V lost 5 bases, and 10 bases had no gene match. Here the CDR3 DNA reads TGTGCCAGCAGCGCGACACGACTAGCGGGAGGGCGGTACGAGCAGTACTTC. Its translation is CASSATRLAGGRYEQYF.

This clonotype was observed at least ten times. This chain links TRBV14 with TRBJ2-1; TRBD2 matches 12 bases. CDR1 is SGHDN and CDR2 is FVKESK in the germline V gene. J was trimmed by 0 bases and V by 1 base; bases with no gene match: 4. This CDR3 has 18 residues. The CDR3 loop reads CASSQVPGLAGSYNEQFF. Here the CDR3 DNA reads TGTGCCAGCAGCCAAGTTCCGGGACTAGCGGGCTCCTACAATGAGCAGTTCTTC.

In its sample, this clonotype was seen many times. The chain recombines TRBV12-3 or TRBV12-4 with TRBJ2-7; D remains unclear. The V and J ends lost 5 bases and 2 bases respectively, with 10 bases between them. This CDR3 comprises 13 residues. Written as DNA, the CDR3 is TGTGCCAGCAGTCGGATCCCGACCTACGAGCAGTACTTC. Translating gives CASSRIPTYEQYF.

This clonotype was detected many times. The chain couples TRBV11-1 to TRBJ1-2; D not certain. The germline V gene encodes CDR1 SGHAT and CDR2 FQDESV (reference sequence). The CDR3 spans 15 residues. Trimming pared 4 bases from V and 4 bases from J, leaving 16 bases between. CDR3 region: CASSSRDFVSYGYTF. The CDR3 region has the DNA TGTGCCAGCAGCTCCCGAGATTTTGTTTCCTATGGCTACACCTTC.

This clonotype is judged medium-sized. J is TRBJ2-1 and V is TRBV27; D call uncertain. The V gene's germline CDR1 is MNHEY and CDR2 SMNVEV (reference sequence). CDR3 length equals 15 residues. V lost 3 bases, J lost 0 bases, and 9 bases lay in between. CDR3 in DNA: TGTGCCAGCAGTTTTATCAGAAGCTCCTACAATGAGCAGTTCTTC. Translation gives CASSFIRSSYNEQFF.

The chain has TRBV9 and TRBJ2-1, with 8 bases identical to TRBD2. The V segment lost 2 bases and the J segment 6 bases; nucleotides outside the gene matches: 7. Looked up from germline, CDR1 is SGDLS and CDR2 is YYNGEE. The CDR3 has 15 residues. The CDR3 DNA follows: TGTGCCAGCAGCGTCCAAGCGGGAGCGCGCAATGAGCAGTTCTTC. This encodes CASSVQAGARNEQFF.

This clonotype was counted at least ten times. The chain carries TRBV29-1 and TRBJ1-5, with 8 bases lining up with TRBD1. CDR3 length equals 15 residues. Losses at the gene ends were 5 bases for V and 0 bases for J; bases not matched to a gene: 6. From germline, CDR1 is SQVTM and CDR2 ANQGSEA. The CDR3 sequence is CSVLTGVNSNQPQHF. CDR3 DNA sequence: TGCAGCGTTCTGACAGGGGTCAATAGCAATCAGCCCCAGCATTTT.

Many counts were recorded for this clonotype. The rearrangement uses TRBV4-1 and TRBJ2-1; 10 nucleotides match TRBD2. The CDR3 has 16 amino acids. Germline assignment: CDR1 MGHRA and CDR2 YSYEKL. Unmatched junction bases numbered 10, after V lost 1 base and J lost 10 bases. CDR3 nucleotides: TGCGCCAGCAGCCAAGGTCGGCTAGCGGGAGAAGGAGAGCAGTTCTTC. Translation gives CASSQGRLAGEGEQFF.

The sample holds a few counts of this clonotype. J is TRBJ2-1 and V is TRBV3-1; 9 bases map to TRBD2. Germline loops: CDR1 LGHDT, CDR2 YNNKEL (reference sequence). This CDR3 is 18 amino acids long. Unmatched junction bases numbered 10, after V lost 0 bases and J lost 4 bases. In nucleotides, the CDR3 is TGTGCCAGCAGCCAAGATCGGCCTAGCGGGGATGAGTACAATGAGCAGTTCTTC. Protein sequence: CASSQDRPSGDEYNEQFF.

The table lists this clonotype with a few counts. The chain recombines TRBV6-6 with TRBJ1-4; no clear D gene. The CDR3 has 15 amino acids. V was trimmed by 6 bases and J by 7 bases, leaving 18 bases between them. Germline V gives CDR1 MNHNY, CDR2 SVGAGI (reference sequence). The CDR3 sequence: CASSRADRLGEKLFF. The CDR3 DNA follows: TGTGCCAGCAGCCGGGCGGACCGCCTGGGTGAAAAACTGTTTTTT.

This clonotype has a count of ten or more. The V and J genes are TRBV7-3 and TRBJ2-2; D is unresolved. Trimming removed 0 bases from V and 1 base from J, with 15 bases in between. Germline lookup yields CDR1 SGHTA and CDR2 FQGTGA. The CDR3 loop spans 18 amino acids. The CDR3 region is CASSLTPPGVGNTGELFF. The CDR3, as DNA: TGTGCCAGCAGCTTAACTCCCCCGGGTGTGGGGAACACCGGGGAGCTGTTTTTT.

This clonotype was observed a few times. V gene TRBV4-1 combines with J gene TRBJ2-5, with 11 bases fitting TRBD2. The V and J ends lost 2 bases and 5 bases, in that order; junction bases with no gene match: 10. The CDR3 is 17 residues long. From germline, CDR1 is MGHRA and CDR2 YSYEKL. CDR3 loop: CASSQTSGSGFWETQYF. The CDR3 region has the DNA TGCGCCAGCAGCCAAACTAGCGGGAGCGGTTTCTGGGAGACCCAGTACTTC.

This clonotype is labeled as medium-sized (0.01 to 0.1%). The chain recombines TRBV20-1 with TRBJ1-5; D unclear. Trimming cost V 0 bases and J 4 bases, with 7 bases left between them. Germline CDR1 reads DFQATT; CDR2 reads SNEGSKA (reference sequence). This CDR3 has 13 amino acids. The CDR3 DNA reads as TGCAGTGCTAGAGACCCGGGAAATCAGCCCCAGCATTTT. Translation gives CSARDPGNQPQHF.

The chain uses TRBV25-1 and TRBJ2-2; no clear D. V gave up 3 bases and J gave up 0 bases, with 8 bases separating them. The V gene's germline CDR1 is MGHDK and CDR2 SYGVNS. This CDR3 region has 15 residues. As DNA, the CDR3 is TGTGCCAGCAGTGACGGGCCCGCGAACACCGGGGAGCTGTTTTTT. Amino acids: CASSDGPANTGELFF.

In its sample, this clonotype was seen many times. V gene TRBV20-1 combines with J gene TRBJ2-3, with a weak D call TRBD2 (6 bases). CDR3 size: 14 residues. Germline V lookup: CDR1 DFQATT, CDR2 SNEGSKA (reference sequence). Trimming took off 6 bases at V and 4 bases at J, with 17 bases between the two ends. CDR3 region: CSALLGGLPDTQYF. The CDR3 DNA reads as TGCAGTGCGCTGCTGGGGGGATTACCAGATACGCAGTATTTT.

This clonotype was counted at least ten times. The rearrangement links TRBV7-9 to TRBJ2-1, with 9 bases that match TRBD2. This CDR3 is 15 amino acids long. The trim removed 1 base at V and 6 bases at J, leaving 4 bases unmatched. Per germline, CDR1 SEHNR and CDR2 FQNEAQ (reference sequence). The CDR3 loop reads CASSLGLAAFNEQFF. For the CDR3, the DNA is TGTGCCAGCAGCTTAGGACTAGCGGCGTTCAATGAGCAGTTCTTC.

At least ten counts were recorded for this clonotype. The chain employs TRBV21-1 and TRBJ1-6. TRBV21-1 is deemed a pseudogene. The CDR3 loop spans 15 amino acids. The CDR3 region is CASKLSSGNNSPLHF. The DNA of the CDR3 is TGTGCCAGCAAGCTCTCGAGCGGCAATAATTCACCCCTCCACTTT.

In its sample, this clonotype was seen many times. The chain links TRBV25-1 to TRBJ2-1; weak D call: TRBD2 (8 bases). In germline, CDR1 is MGHDK, CDR2 SYGVNS. CDR3 length: 16 amino acids. V lost 3 bases to trimming and J lost 5 bases, with 17 bases between them. The CDR3 region is CASSDPGGTRDNEQFF. The DNA of the CDR3 is TGTGCCAGCAGTGATCCAGGGGGGACTAGAGACAATGAGCAGTTCTTC.

A few counts support this clonotype. This sequence joins TRBV9 and TRBJ1-4; TRBD1 is a possible D gene (5 bases). The V and J ends lost 4 bases and 4 bases respectively, with 11 bases between them. CDR1 and CDR2 from the germline V gene are SGDLS and YYNGEE. The CDR3 extends over 14 amino acids. CDR3 in amino acids: CASSPWRGNEKLFF. CDR3 nucleotides: TGTGCCAGCAGCCCCTGGAGGGGTAATGAAAAACTGTTTTTT.

This clonotype was seen many times. The chain joins TRBV5-1 to TRBJ2-7, with 9 bases matching TRBD2. The V and J ends lost 1 base and 4 bases, in that order; junction bases with no gene match: 9. The germline V gene encodes CDR1 SGHRS and CDR2 YFSETQ. The CDR3 has 16 amino acids. The CDR3 region is CASSLSSSGSGYEQYF. CDR3 DNA sequence: TGCGCCAGCAGCTTGAGTAGTAGCGGGAGTGGTTACGAGCAGTACTTC.

This clonotype was counted many times. The rearrangement joins TRBV6-2 or TRBV6-3 to TRBJ2-7, with 13 bases that match TRBD2. The CDR3 consists of 18 residues. Germline lookup yields CDR1 MNHEY and CDR2 SVGEGT. Trimming took 7 bases from V and 2 from J; bases not matched to a gene: 14. CDR3 in amino acids: CASTGQTSGRAGAYEQYF. CDR3 DNA: TGTGCCAGCACCGGCCAAACTAGCGGGAGGGCCGGGGCCTACGAGCAGTACTTC.